The rows below give T cell receptor beta chains drawn from one sample of a study of response to subunit inactivated influenza vaccine. TCRdb used MiXCR to reprocess the RT-PCR reads, holding one entry per CDR3 protein. This table holds around 530,000 distinct CDR3 sequences, approximately 12% found once. The sequenced sample was PBMCs from blood, obtained on the day of vaccination. These receptors were collected from a middle-aged man who received an inactivated influenza vaccine. The CDR3 runs from the conserved cysteine through the conserved F or W. The D gene is left open where the match is weak. Rows give clone size only sometimes, using once, few, many, or a class for an expanded clone.

J gene,clone size,D gene,V gene,CDR3 DNA,CDR3 protein
TRBJ1-4,few,.,TRBV7-9,TGTGCCAGCAGCATAGGAGATGAAAAACTGTTTTTT,CASSIGDEKLFF
TRBJ1-2,many,TRBD1,TRBV7-2,TGTGCCAGCAGCTTTACCGGGACAGTATACAACTATGGCTACACCTTC,CASSFTGTVYNYGYTF
TRBJ2-1,many,TRBD2,TRBV4-3,TGCGCCAGCAGCCAAGATTGGAGGACTAGCGGGTCCAATGAGCAGTTCTTC,CASSQDWRTSGSNEQFF
TRBJ1-5,few,.,TRBV19,TGTGCCAGCAGCCCCAAGGCACGCAATCAGCCCCAGCATTTT,CASSPKARNQPQHF
TRBJ2-1,few,TRBD2,TRBV12-3/TRBV12-4,TGTGCCAGCAGTAAGGGACTAGCGGGAGTTACATACAATGAGCAGTTCTTC,CASSKGLAGVTYNEQFF
TRBJ2-5,.,.,TRBV4-2,TGTGCCAGCGGCCCCGGGCTCCGGGGACTTCTCGAGACCCAGTACTTC,CASGPGLRGLLETQYF
TRBJ2-7,few,.,TRBV18,TGTGCCAGCTCACCAAGTAAGAACAGGGTAAACGAGCAGTACTTC,CASSPSKNRVNEQYF
TRBJ2-1,many,TRBD2,TRBV7-2,TGTGCCAGCAGCTTAGTAGGGACTAGCGGCTACAATGAGCAGTTCTTC,CASSLVGTSGYNEQFF
TRBJ2-7,.,TRBD1,TRBV5-1,TGCGCCAGCAGCTCATGGGGGACAGGCCTCTACGAGCAGTACTTC,CASSSWGTGLYEQYF
TRBJ1-4,few,.,TRBV29-1,TGCAGCGTTGAAACGGGGCGTGGTGAAAAACTGTTTTTT,CSVETGRGEKLFF
TRBJ2-1,many,TRBD2,TRBV11-2,TGTGCCAGCAGCTATGGGGTTCCTAGCGGGGGGGATGGGTTCTTC,CASSYGVPSGGDGFF
TRBJ1-5,few,.,TRBV12-3/TRBV12-4,TGTGCCAGCAGTTTAGGGTCAAGGCCCCAGCATTTT,CASSLGSRPQHF
TRBJ2-2,many,.,TRBV5-1,TGCGCCAGCAGACGCGGCCACAGGGATACCGGGGAGCTGTTTTTT,CASRRGHRDTGELFF
TRBJ2-5,.,TRBD2,TRBV3-1,TGTGCCAGCAGCCTCTGGACTAGCGGGGAGACCCAGTACTTC,CASSLWTSGETQYF
TRBJ2-3,many,.,TRBV20-1,TGCAGTGCTGAAGTAGGTGGGGGACGCGGCACAGATACGCAGTATTTT,CSAEVGGGRGTDTQYF
TRBJ1-2,many,TRBD1,TRBV28,TGTGCCAGCAGTTTGGGACAGGGGATCTATGGCTACACCTTC,CASSLGQGIYGYTF
TRBJ2-1,few,.,TRBV27,TGTGCCAGCAGTTTATCCCCCCGAAGGTGGGCCCTGTCGCCGGGTAGCCATGAGCAGTTCTTC,CASSLSPRRWALSPGSHEQFF
TRBJ2-5,hyperexpanded,.,TRBV5-1,TGCGCCAGCAGCTTGGCCCCGACAATTCAAGAGACCCAGTACTTC,CASSLAPTIQETQYF
TRBJ2-7,.,TRBD2,TRBV4-2,TGTGCCAGCAGCCGAGAGGTAGCGGGAGGGTACGAGCAGTACTTC,CASSREVAGGYEQYF
TRBJ2-3,.,TRBD2,TRBV11-2,TGTGCCAGCAGCTTGGGACCGGGACTACCCAGAAATTCAGATACGCAGTATTTT,CASSLGPGLPRNSDTQYF
TRBJ2-5,few,.,TRBV7-2,TGTGCCAGCAGCTTAGTCCCTAGCGAACAAGAGACCCAGTACTTC,CASSLVPSEQETQYF
TRBJ2-5,.,TRBD2,TRBV11-2,TGTGCCAGCCGGGGGGCTCCCGGGAGGGGCGAACAAGAGACCCAGTACTTC,CASRGAPGRGEQETQYF
TRBJ2-3,.,TRBD1,TRBV5-5,TGTGCCAGCAGATTCGGACAGGGGGCGATAACAGATACGCAGTATTTT,CASRFGQGAITDTQYF
TRBJ1-2,many,TRBD1,TRBV7-2,TGTGCCAGCAGCCCCGCCGGCAGGGGGTACGGCTACACCTTC,CASSPAGRGYGYTF
TRBJ2-7,.,.,TRBV5-1,TGCGCCAGCAGCTTGGGTGTGGGACAAAGCTACGAGCAGTACTTC,CASSLGVGQSYEQYF
TRBJ2-2,.,.,TRBV4-2,TGTGCCAGCAGCCAAGAAGGACTCCTAATTACCGGGGAGCTGTTTTTT,CASSQEGLLITGELFF
TRBJ2-7,.,TRBD2,TRBV27,TGTGCCAGCAGTACCGGACTAGCGGGAGGGAAAGGGGTCTACGAGCAGTACTTC,CASSTGLAGGKGVYEQYF
TRBJ1-4,many,.,TRBV12-3/TRBV12-4,TGTGCCAGCAGTTTTGGTGTCAGGGCTAGCGAAAAACTGTTTTTT,CASSFGVRASEKLFF
TRBJ2-3,many,.,TRBV12-3/TRBV12-4,TGTGCCTCCGCTTTGGATCGAGAAGATACGCAGTATTTT,CASALDREDTQYF
TRBJ2-1,few,TRBD2,TRBV24-1,TGTGCCACCAGTGATTCCCAACGGCGGGAGGGCCGTTACAATGAGCAGTTCTTC,CATSDSQRREGRYNEQFF
TRBJ1-4,.,.,TRBV30,TGTGCCTGGAGTACAGGCGGGGAAAAACTGTTTTTT,CAWSTGGEKLFF
TRBJ2-1,.,.,TRBV7-2,TGTGCCAGCAGCTTAGTCTGGCGGGGAGGTTACAATGAGCAGTTCTTC,CASSLVWRGGYNEQFF